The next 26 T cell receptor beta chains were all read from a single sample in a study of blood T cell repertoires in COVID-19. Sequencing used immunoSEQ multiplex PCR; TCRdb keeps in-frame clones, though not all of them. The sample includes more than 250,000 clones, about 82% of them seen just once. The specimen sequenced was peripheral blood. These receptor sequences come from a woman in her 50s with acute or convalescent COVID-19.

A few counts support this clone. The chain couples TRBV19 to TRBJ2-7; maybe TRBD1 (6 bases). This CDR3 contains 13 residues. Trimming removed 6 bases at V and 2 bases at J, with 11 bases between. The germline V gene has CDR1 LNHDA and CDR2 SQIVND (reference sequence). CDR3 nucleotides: TGTGCCAGTAGGGCAGGGGATCCCTACGAGCAGTACTTC. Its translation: CASRAGDPYEQYF.

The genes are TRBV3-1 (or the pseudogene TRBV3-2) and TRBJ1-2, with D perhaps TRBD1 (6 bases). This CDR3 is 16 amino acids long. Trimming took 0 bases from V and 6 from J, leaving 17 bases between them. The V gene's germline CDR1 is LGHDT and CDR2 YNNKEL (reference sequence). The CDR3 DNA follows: TGTGCCAGCAGCCAAGACGCCATTGGCAGGGGAGATGGCTACACCTTC. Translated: CASSQDAIGRGDGYTF.

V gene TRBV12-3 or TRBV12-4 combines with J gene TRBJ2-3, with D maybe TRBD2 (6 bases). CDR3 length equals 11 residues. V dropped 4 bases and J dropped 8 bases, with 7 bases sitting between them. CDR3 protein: CASSSEGTQYF. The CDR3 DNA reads TGTGCCAGCAGTTCGGAGGGTACGCAGTATTTT.

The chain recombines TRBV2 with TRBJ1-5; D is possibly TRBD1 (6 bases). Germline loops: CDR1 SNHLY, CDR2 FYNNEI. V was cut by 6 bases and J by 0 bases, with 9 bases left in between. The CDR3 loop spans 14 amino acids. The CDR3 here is CASSGQTSNQPQHF. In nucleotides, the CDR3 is TGTGCCAGCAGCGGACAGACTAGCAATCAGCCCCAGCATTTT.

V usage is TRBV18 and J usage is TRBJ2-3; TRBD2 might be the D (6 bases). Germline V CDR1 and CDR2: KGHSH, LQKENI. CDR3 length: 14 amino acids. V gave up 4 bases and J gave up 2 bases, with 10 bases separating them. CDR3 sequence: CASSHSGATDTQYF. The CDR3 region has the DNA TGTGCCAGCTCACATAGCGGAGCCACAGATACGCAGTATTTT.

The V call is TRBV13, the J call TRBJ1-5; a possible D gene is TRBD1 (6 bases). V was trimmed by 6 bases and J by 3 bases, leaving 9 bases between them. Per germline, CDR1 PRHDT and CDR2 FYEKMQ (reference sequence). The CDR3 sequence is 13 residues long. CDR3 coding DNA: TGTGCCAGCAGTCAGGGGATCAATCAGCCCCAGCATTTT. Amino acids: CASSQGINQPQHF.

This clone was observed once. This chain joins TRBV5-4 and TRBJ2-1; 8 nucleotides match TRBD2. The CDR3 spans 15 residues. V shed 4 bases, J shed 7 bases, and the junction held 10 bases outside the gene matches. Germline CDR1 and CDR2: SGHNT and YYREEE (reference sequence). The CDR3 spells CASSPGTSKVNEQFF. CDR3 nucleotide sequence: TGTGCCAGCAGCCCCGGGACTAGTAAGGTAAATGAGCAGTTCTTC.

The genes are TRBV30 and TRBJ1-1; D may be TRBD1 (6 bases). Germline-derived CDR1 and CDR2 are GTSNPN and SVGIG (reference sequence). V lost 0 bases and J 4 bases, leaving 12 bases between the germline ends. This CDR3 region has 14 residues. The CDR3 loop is CAWSVGGAATEAFF. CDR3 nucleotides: TGTGCCTGGAGTGTAGGGGGGGCGGCCACTGAAGCTTTCTTT.

CDR3: CASSSTGFSGNTIYF. CDR3 DNA sequence: TGTGCCAGCAGCTCGACTGGTTTCTCTGGAAACACCATATATTTT. The chain has TRBV7-2 and TRBJ1-3; no reliable D call. V was pared by 4 bases and J by 0 bases, with 10 bases between. Germline V gene data show CDR1 as SGHTA and CDR2 as FQGNSA. This CDR3 spans 15 amino acids.

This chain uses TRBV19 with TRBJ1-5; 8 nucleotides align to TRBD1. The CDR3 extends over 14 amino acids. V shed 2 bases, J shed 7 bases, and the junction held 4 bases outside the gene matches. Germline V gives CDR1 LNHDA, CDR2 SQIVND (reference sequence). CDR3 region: CASSIRRGLQPQHF. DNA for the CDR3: TGTGCCAGTAGTATACGCAGGGGGCTGCAGCCCCAGCATTTT. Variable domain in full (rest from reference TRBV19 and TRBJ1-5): DGGITQSPKYLFRKEGQNVTLSCEQNLNHDAMYWYRQDPGQGLRLIYYSQIVNDFQKGDIAEGYSVSREKKESFPLTVTSAQKNPTAFYLCASSIRRGLQPQHFGDGTRLSIL.

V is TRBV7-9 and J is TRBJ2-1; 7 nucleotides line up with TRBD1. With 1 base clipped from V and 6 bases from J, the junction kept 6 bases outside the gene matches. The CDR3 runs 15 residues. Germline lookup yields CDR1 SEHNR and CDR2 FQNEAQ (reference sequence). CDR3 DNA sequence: TGTGCCAGCAGCTTAGGGGCCTCAGGGGGCAATGAGCAGTTCTTC. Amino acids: CASSLGASGGNEQFF.

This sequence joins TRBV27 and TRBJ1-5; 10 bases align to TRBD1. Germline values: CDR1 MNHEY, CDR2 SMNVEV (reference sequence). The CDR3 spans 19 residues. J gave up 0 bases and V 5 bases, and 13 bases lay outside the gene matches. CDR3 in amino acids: CASSPRTGGRKYSNQPQHF. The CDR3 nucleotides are TGTGCCAGCAGTCCAAGGACAGGGGGGAGGAAATATAGCAATCAGCCCCAGCATTTT.

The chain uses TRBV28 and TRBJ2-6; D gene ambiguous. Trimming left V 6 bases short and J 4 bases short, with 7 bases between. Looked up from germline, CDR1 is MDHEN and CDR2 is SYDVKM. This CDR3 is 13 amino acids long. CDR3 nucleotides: TGTGCCAGCAGAAACTCAGGGGCCAACGTCCTGACTTTC. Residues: CASRNSGANVLTF.

CDR3: CASSVTGVNQPQHF. The CDR3 DNA sequence: TGTGCCAGCAGTGTAACAGGGGTAAATCAGCCCCAGCATTTT. The V call is TRBV27, the J call TRBJ1-5, with 7 nucleotides matching TRBD1. The CDR3 spans 14 residues. With 5 bases clipped from V and 4 bases from J, the junction kept 5 bases outside the gene matches. Germline V lookup: CDR1 MNHEY, CDR2 SMNVEV (reference sequence).

CDR3 nucleotide sequence: TGTGCCAGCAGCTCAGCTAGGGACAGGGGAGAGACCCAGTACTTC. Protein product: CASSSARDRGETQYF. This chain uses TRBV7-3 with TRBJ2-5; 10 bases line up with TRBD1. V lost 4 bases, J lost 4 bases, and 6 bases stayed unmatched. Germline assignment: CDR1 SGHTA and CDR2 FQGTGA. This CDR3 spans 15 amino acids. Complete variable domain (other parts from reference TRBV7-3 and TRBJ2-5): GAGVSQTPSNKVTEKGKYVELRCDPISGHTALYWYRQSLGQGPEFLIYFQGTGAADDSGLPNDRFFAVRPEGSVSTLKIQRTERGDSAVYLCASSSARDRGETQYFGPGTRLLVL.

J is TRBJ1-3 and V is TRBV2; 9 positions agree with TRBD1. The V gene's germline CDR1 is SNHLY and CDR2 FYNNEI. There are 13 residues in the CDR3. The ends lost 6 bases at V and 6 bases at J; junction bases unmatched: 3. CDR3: CASRQGAVNTIYF. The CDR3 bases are TGTGCCAGCAGACAGGGGGCTGTAAACACCATATATTTT.

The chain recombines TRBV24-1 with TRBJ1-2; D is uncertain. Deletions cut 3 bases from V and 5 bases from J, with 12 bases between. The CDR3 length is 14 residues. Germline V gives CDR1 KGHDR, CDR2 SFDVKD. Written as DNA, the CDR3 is TGTGCCACCAGTGATGATGGGCGATCTTATGGCTACACCTTC. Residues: CATSDDGRSYGYTF.

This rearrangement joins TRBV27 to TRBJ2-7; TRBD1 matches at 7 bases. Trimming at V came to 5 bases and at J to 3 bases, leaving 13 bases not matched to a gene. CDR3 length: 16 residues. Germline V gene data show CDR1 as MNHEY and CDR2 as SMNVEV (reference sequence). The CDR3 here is CASSPLPTGKRYEQYF. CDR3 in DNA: TGTGCCAGCAGTCCTCTCCCGACAGGGAAACGCTACGAGCAGTACTTC.

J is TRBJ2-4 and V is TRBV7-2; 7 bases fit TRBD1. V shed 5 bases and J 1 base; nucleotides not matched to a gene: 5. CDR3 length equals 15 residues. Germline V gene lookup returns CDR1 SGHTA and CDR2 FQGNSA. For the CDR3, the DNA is TGTGCCAGCAGCCAGACAGGGATTGCCAAAAACATTCAGTACTTC. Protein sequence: CASSQTGIAKNIQYF.

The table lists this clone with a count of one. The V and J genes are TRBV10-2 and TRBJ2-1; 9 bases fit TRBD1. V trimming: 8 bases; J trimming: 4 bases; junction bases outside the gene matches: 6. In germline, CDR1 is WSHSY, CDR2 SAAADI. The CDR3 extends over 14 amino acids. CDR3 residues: CASLPGQGYNEQFF. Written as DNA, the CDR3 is TGCGCCAGCTTACCGGGACAGGGATACAATGAGCAGTTCTTC.

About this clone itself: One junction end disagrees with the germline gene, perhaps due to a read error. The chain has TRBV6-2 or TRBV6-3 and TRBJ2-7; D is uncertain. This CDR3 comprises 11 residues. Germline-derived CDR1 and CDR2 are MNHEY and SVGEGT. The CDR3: CASSHSYEQYF. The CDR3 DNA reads TGTGCCAGCAGTCACTCCTACGAGCAGTACTTC.

CDR3 residues: CASSHQGASNEKLFF. CDR3 DNA sequence: TGTGCCAGCAGCCATCAGGGGGCGTCTAATGAAAAACTGTTTTTT. This chain connects TRBV7-2 to TRBJ1-4; 8 bases are a match to TRBD1. Germline V CDR1 and CDR2: SGHTA, FQGNSA. With V trimmed by 5 bases and J by 3 bases, 5 bases remained unmatched. The CDR3 runs to 15 residues.

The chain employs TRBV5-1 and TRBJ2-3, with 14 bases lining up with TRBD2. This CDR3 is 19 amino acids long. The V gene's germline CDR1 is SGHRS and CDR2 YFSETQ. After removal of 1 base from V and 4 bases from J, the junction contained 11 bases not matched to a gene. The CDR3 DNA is TGCGCCAGCAGCTTGACTTCCCGGACTAGCGGGAGGATGGCAGATACGCAGTATTTT. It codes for CASSLTSRTSGRMADTQYF. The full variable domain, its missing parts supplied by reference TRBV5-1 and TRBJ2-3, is KAGVTQTPRYLIKTRGQQVTLSCSPISGHRSVSWYQQTPGQGLQFLFEYFSETQRNKGNFPGRFSGRQFSNSRSEMNVSTLELGDSALYLCASSLTSRTSGRMADTQYFGPGTRLTVL.

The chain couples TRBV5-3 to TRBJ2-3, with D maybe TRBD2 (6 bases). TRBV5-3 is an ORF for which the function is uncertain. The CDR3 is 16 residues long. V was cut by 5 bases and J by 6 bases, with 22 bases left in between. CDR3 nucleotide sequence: TGTGCCAGAAGTTACCGGGACTCCATCATTTTGGATACGCAGTATTTT. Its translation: CARSYRDSIILDTQYF.

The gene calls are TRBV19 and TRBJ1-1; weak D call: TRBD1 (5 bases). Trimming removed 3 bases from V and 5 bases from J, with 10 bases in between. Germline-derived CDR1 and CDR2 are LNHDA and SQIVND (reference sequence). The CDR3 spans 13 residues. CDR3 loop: CASSMMGGTEAFF. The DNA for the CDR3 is TGTGCCAGTAGTATGATGGGGGGGACTGAAGCTTTCTTT.

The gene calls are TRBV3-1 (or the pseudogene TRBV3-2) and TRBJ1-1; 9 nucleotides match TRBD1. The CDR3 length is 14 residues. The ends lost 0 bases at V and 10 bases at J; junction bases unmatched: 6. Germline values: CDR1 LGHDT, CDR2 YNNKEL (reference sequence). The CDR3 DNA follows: TGTGCCAGCAGCCAAGACGAGACAGGGGGGGGAGCTTTCTTT. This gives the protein CASSQDETGGGAFF.